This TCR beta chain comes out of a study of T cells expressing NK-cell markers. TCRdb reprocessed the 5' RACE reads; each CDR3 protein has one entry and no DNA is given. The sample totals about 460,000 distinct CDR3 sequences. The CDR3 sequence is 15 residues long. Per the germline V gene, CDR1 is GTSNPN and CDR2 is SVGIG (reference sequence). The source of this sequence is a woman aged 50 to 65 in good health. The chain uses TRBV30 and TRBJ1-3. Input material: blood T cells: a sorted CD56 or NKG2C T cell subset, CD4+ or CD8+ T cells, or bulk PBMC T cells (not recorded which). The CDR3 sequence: CAWSVGSSSGNTIYF.